This note documents a single T cell receptor beta chain sequence. The target of this receptor is not known. No base qualities exist here, and no much larger clone lies one base off it. This specimen comes from a study of blood T cell repertoires in COVID-19 (dated by TCRdb to 2020 to 2022). Background for the entire study: Samples from collaborators originated in the United States, Italy and Spain and spanned both the acute and convalescent phases of COVID-19. Where HLA class I and class II types were available, the types were taken from metadata supplied by the sample provider, not from assay-based typing. The repertoires were released in a freely available public database intended as a resource for research on the immune response to SARS-CoV-2. Sample metadata almost always included a de-identified subject ID, COVID-19 status, age in years and sex. Samples came from the ongoing ImmuneRACE study (first 160 participants) plus 1,254 subjects from 6 global collaborators. Deeply sampled blood TCRbeta repertoires from subjects exposed to, actively infected with, or recovered from COVID-19 were included in the dataset. The material from the prospective study consisted of cDNA or gDNA derived from T cells, B-cell-depleted T cells, or PBMCs.

What the research found in general, with its limitations: The quantity of clinical and demographic metadata differed by source and by participant and was supplied without curation.

Another Seattle source contributed samples from volunteer blood donors who had recovered from COVID-19. Collaborating institutions collected whole blood in K2EDTA tubes following their own protocols. Collaborator samples were shipped for TCRbeta analysis as frozen whole blood, isolated PBMCs, or DNA extracted from either sample type. TCRbeta CDR3 regions were amplified from genomic DNA by means of the immunoSEQ Assay, a bias-controlled multiplex PCR. The authors' analysis ran thus. Within the assay, amplification of reference gene primers was used to estimate how many nucleated cells each sample contained. To quantify the absolute abundance of each unique TCRbeta CDR3 rearrangement, sequence reads were collapsed and filtered. For each sample, productive Simpson clonality was calculated by taking the square root of Simpson's diversity index across productive rearrangements. TCRdb obtained this table from immuneACCESS and retained in-frame rearrangements with V and J assigned. These tables miss some clones; where compared with another copy, unresolved V genes account for less than half of the shortfall, and the remainder is unexplained. V and J calls and clone size are given by that table; D and trimming were obtained from the DNA. Here the sample has about 170,000 clones; 70% to 90% occur a single time. The ten top clones hold 6% to 9% of the sample.

The source is a man aged 40-50 years who had recovered from COVID-19. Sequencing was done on a sample of peripheral blood.

The CDR3 region has the sequence CASSYRANSPLHF. The nucleotides are TGTGCCAGTAGTTACAGGGCTAATTCACCCCTCCACTTT. The sequence joins TRBV19 to TRBJ1-6; the D gene is perhaps TRBD1, from 6 matching bases. A distance of 8 bases separates the germline ends of V and J, which lose 5 bases and 6 bases respectively. The CDR1 and CDR2 encoded by the germline V gene (reference sequence) are LNHDA and SQIVND. From cysteine to phenylalanine, the CDR3 is 13 amino acids long. Left in the record is the CDR3 DNA by itself, 39 bases read in frame from the first base.